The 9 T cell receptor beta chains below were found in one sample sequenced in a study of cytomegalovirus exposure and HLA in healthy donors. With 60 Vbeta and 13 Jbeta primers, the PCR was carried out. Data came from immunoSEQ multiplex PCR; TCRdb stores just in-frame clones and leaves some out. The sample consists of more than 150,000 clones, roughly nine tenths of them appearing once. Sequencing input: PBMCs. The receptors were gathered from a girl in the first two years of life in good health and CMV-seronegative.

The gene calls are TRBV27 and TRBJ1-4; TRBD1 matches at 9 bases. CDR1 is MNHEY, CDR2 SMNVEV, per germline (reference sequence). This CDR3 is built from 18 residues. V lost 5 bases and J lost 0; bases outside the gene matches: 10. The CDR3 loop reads CASSPRTGVISTNEKLFF. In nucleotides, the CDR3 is TGTGCCAGCAGTCCGAGGACAGGGGTGATATCAACTAATGAAAAACTGTTTTTT.

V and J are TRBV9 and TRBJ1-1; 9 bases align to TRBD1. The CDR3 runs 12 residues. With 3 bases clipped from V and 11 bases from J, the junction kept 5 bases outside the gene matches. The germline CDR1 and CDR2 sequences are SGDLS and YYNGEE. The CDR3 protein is CASSADRGSAFF. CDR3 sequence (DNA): TGTGCCAGCAGCGCAGACAGGGGGTCGGCTTTCTTT.

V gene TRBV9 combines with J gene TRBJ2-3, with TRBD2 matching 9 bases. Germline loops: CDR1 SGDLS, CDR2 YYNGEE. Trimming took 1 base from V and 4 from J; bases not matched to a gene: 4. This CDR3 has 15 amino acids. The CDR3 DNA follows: TGTGCCAGCAGCGTACTAGCGGGACTGGCAGATACGCAGTATTTT. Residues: CASSVLAGLADTQYF.

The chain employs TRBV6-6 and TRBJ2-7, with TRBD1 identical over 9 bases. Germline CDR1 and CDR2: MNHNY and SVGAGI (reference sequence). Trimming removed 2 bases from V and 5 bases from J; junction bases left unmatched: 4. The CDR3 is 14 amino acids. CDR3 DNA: TGTGCCAGCAGTTACGCGGGACAGGGCCACGAGCAGTACTTC. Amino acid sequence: CASSYAGQGHEQYF.

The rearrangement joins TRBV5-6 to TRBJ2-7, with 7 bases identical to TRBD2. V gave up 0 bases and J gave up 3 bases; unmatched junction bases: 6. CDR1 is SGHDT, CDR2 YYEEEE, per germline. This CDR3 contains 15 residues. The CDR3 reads CASSLGVAGHYEQYF. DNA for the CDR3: TGTGCCAGCAGCTTGGGAGTAGCGGGCCACTACGAGCAGTACTTC.

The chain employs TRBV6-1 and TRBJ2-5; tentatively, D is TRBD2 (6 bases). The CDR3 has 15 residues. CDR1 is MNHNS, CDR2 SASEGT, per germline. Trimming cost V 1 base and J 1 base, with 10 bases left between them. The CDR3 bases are TGTGCCAGCAGTGAAGGTCCGGGACTCCAAGAGACCCAGTACTTC. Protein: CASSEGPGLQETQYF.

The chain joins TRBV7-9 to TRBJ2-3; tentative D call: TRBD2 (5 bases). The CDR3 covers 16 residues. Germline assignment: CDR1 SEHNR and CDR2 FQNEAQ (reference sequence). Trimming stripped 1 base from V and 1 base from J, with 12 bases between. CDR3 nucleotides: TGTGCCAGCAGCTTAGTCGTAGCGCCAGGCACAGATACGCAGTATTTT. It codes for CASSLVVAPGTDTQYF.

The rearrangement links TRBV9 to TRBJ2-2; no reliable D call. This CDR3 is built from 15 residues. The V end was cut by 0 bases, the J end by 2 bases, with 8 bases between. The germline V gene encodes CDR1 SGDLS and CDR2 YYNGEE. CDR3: CASSVGPHNTGELFF. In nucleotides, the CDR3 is TGTGCCAGCAGCGTAGGGCCGCATAACACCGGGGAGCTGTTTTTT.

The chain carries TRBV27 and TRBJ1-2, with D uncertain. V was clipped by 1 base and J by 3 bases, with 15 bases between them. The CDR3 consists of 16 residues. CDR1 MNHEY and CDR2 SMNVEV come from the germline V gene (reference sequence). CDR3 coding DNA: TGTGCCAGCAGTTTATGGTCGTCCGGGCGGGACTATGGCTACACCTTC. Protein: CASSLWSSGRDYGYTF.